These T cell receptor beta chains were read from a single sample in a study of sequential checkpoint blockade in melanoma. Clones were sequenced by immunoSEQ multiplex PCR, and TCRdb holds only the in-frame ones, with some missing. Here the sample spans thousands of clones, 23% being singletons. Sequenced here: tumor tissue (inferred from file names), sampled from a patient given nivolumab and ipilimumab in sequence. All receptors derive from a human donor with melanoma. The CDR3 runs from the conserved cysteine through the conserved F or W. D genes are given only for firm matches. Clone size is stated in some rows and not others, as once, few, many or a class when expanded.

d_call	j_call	clone_size	v_call	cdr3_aa	cdr3_nt
-	TRBJ1-5	-	TRBV6-8	CASSYGGVGNQPQHF	TGTGCCAGCAGTTACGGGGGGGTTGGCAATCAGCCCCAGCATTTT
TRBD2	TRBJ2-1	many	TRBV6-8	CASTTGGSYNEQFF	TGTGCCAGCACTACGGGGGGGTCCTACAATGAGCAGTTCTTC
-	TRBJ1-2	-	TRBV18	CASSPTSTKLNYGYTF	TGTGCCAGCTCACCAACCAGTACCAAACTTAACTATGGCTACACCTTC
TRBD1	TRBJ2-5	many	TRBV11-3	CASSLRQGRETQYF	TGTGCCAGCAGCCTTCGACAGGGGCGAGAGACCCAGTACTTC
TRBD2	TRBJ2-1	many	TRBV11-3	CASSIVAGYNHNEQFF	TGTGCCAGCAGCATCGTAGCGGGTTATAACCACAATGAGCAGTTCTTC
-	TRBJ1-1	medium-sized	TRBV6-8	CASTPSRGATEAFF	TGTGCCAGCACCCCCAGTAGGGGGGCCACTGAAGCTTTCTTT
TRBD1	TRBJ1-2	-	TRBV29-1	CSGYRGPMDGYTF	TGCAGCGGATACAGGGGTCCAATGGATGGCTACACCTTC
-	TRBJ2-7	-	TRBV6-8	CASSYVGGEYSYEQYF	TGTGCCAGCAGTTACGTAGGCGGGGAGTACTCCTACGAGCAGTACTTC
-	TRBJ2-7	many	TRBV11-3	CASSFTSPWTERIHEQYF	TGTGCCAGCAGCTTTACTTCCCCCTGGACGGAGAGGATCCACGAGCAGTACTTC
-	TRBJ2-2	few	TRBV18	CASSPPQGTGELFF	TGTGCCAGCTCACCCCCCCAGGGCACCGGGGAGCTGTTTTTT
TRBD2	TRBJ2-2	-	TRBV7-8	CASSRREAGELFF	TGTGCCAGCAGCCGACGGGAGGCCGGGGAGCTGTTTTTT
TRBD2	TRBJ2-3	-	TRBV5-1	CASTLAGPSTDTQYF	TGCGCCAGCACCTTAGCGGGGCCTAGCACAGATACGCAGTATTTT
-	TRBJ1-6	-	TRBV5-1	CASSLDSPMNSPLHF	TGCGCCAGCAGCTTAGACAGCCCGATGAATTCACCCCTCCACTTT
-	TRBJ1-2	large	TRBV6-8	CASSDVYYGYTF	TGTGCCAGCAGTGATGTTTACTATGGCTACACCTTC